This passage covers 15 T cell receptor beta chains from one sample sequenced in a study of blood T cell repertoires in COVID-19. Data came from immunoSEQ multiplex PCR; TCRdb stores just in-frame clones and leaves some out. The table has approximately 150,000 clones, 70% to 90% seen once; the top ten hold about a tenth. Material: peripheral blood. The receptors originated from a human donor in a cohort sampled during active COVID-19.

The chain carries TRBV15 and TRBJ1-2; TRBD1 agrees at 7 bases. V shed 5 bases and J 7 bases; nucleotides not matched to a gene: 4. The CDR3 runs 12 residues. CDR1 and CDR2 from the germline V gene are LNHNV and YYDKDF (reference sequence). The DNA of the CDR3 is TGTGCCACCAGCGAAGACAGGGTTGGCTACACCTTC. Its protein product is CATSEDRVGYTF. Based on the CDR3 plus reference TRBV15 and TRBJ1-2, the full variable domain is DAMVIQNPRYQVTQFGKPVTLSCSQTLNHNVMYWYQQKSSQAPKLLFHYYDKDFNNEADTPDNFQSRRPNTSFCFLDIRSPGLGDTAMYLCATSEDRVGYTFGSGTRLTVV.

The chain employs TRBV18 and TRBJ1-5; possible D gene TRBD1, 6 bases. The CDR3 contains 15 residues. The germline gives CDR1 KGHSH, CDR2 LQKENI. The V end was cut by 8 bases, the J end by 2 bases, with 16 bases between. CDR3 in DNA: TGTGCCAGCCAGGAACAGGGTTTGGGCAATCAGCCCCAGCATTTT. Its translation: CASQEQGLGNQPQHF.

This chain joins TRBV18 and TRBJ2-5, with D perhaps matching TRBD2 (6 bases). This CDR3 contains 15 residues. Between the trimmed V and J ends, which lost 3 bases and 5 bases, there was a span of 16 bases. Germline-derived CDR1 and CDR2 are KGHSH and LQKENI. This CDR3 is CASSPGGVRPETQYF. For the CDR3, the DNA is TGTGCCAGCTCACCCGGGGGAGTTCGACCGGAGACCCAGTACTTC.

The rearrangement uses TRBV14 and TRBJ1-2; the D gene is possibly TRBD1 (5 bases). Trimming left V 4 bases short and J 1 base short, with 7 bases between. There are 13 residues in the CDR3. Germline V gene data show CDR1 as SGHDN and CDR2 as FVKESK. The CDR3 spells CASSPQGNYGYTF. The CDR3 nucleotides read TGTGCCAGCAGCCCCCAGGGTAACTATGGCTACACCTTC.

On this clone itself: A junction end diverges from the germline sequence, so it may reflect a read error. The rearrangement joins TRBV4-3 to TRBJ2-1; 12 bases agree with TRBD2. The CDR3 is 18 residues long. Germline V lookup: CDR1 LGHNA, CDR2 YSLEER. Here the CDR3 reads CASSQVLAGGLGLSEQLF. CDR3 in DNA: TGCGCCAGCAGCCAAGTGCTAGCGGGGGGGTTGGGGTTGTCTGAGCAGCTCTTC.

The chain couples TRBV12-3 or TRBV12-4 to TRBJ2-5; 7 nucleotides align to TRBD1. J lost 5 bases, V lost 6 bases, and 6 bases had no gene match. The CDR3 has 13 amino acids. The CDR3 protein is CASSPTGLETQYF. The DNA of the CDR3 is TGTGCCAGCAGCCCGACAGGGCTCGAGACCCAGTACTTC.

This clone has only one observation. The chain recombines TRBV20-1 with TRBJ2-5; D gene unclear. Per germline, CDR1 DFQATT and CDR2 SNEGSKA (reference sequence). The V and J ends lost 3 bases and 4 bases respectively, with 9 bases between them. The CDR3 is 12 residues long. The CDR3 loop reads CSASTDGETQYF. The CDR3 DNA is TGCAGTGCTAGTACAGATGGAGAGACCCAGTACTTC.

The chain employs TRBV6-5 and TRBJ2-7; tentative D call: TRBD2 (6 bases). V was cut by 5 bases and J by 0 bases, with 11 bases left in between. The CDR3 runs to 14 residues. Germline CDR1 MNHEY, CDR2 SVGAGI. As DNA, the CDR3 is TGTGCCAGCAGTCCGAAGACTAGCTCCTACGAGCAGTACTTC. It yields the protein CASSPKTSSYEQYF.

This sequence joins TRBV5-1 and TRBJ2-5, with D hard to call. The germline CDR1 and CDR2 sequences are SGHRS and YFSETQ. Between the trimmed V and J ends, which lost 5 bases and 1 base, there was a span of 12 bases. The CDR3 sequence is 14 residues long. Written as DNA, the CDR3 is TGCGCCAGCAGTAAATCGCCAGGCCAAGAGACCCAGTACTTC. The encoded protein is CASSKSPGQETQYF.

This chain uses TRBV4-3 with TRBJ2-7; 8 bases fit TRBD2. The CDR3 extends over 15 amino acids. Germline V gene lookup returns CDR1 LGHNA and CDR2 YSLEER. Trimming at V came to 3 bases and at J to 3 bases, leaving 7 bases not matched to a gene. The CDR3 reads CASSQASGRFYEQYF. The CDR3, as DNA: TGCGCCAGCAGCCAGGCTAGCGGGCGTTTCTACGAGCAGTACTTC.

The gene calls are TRBV6-2 or TRBV6-3 and TRBJ2-2; 9 bases are shared with TRBD2. Germline V lookup: CDR1 MNHEY, CDR2 SVGEGT. The V gene end was trimmed by 6 bases and the J gene end by 4 bases; junction bases not matched to a gene: 12. This CDR3 is built from 17 residues. CDR3 nucleotide sequence: TGTGCCAGCAGACCTATTCCGCGGGGGGGGATCACCGGGGAGCTGTTTTTT. Translated, it gives CASRPIPRGGITGELFF.

J is TRBJ2-3 and V is TRBV7-2; 7 nucleotides align to TRBD2. CDR1 and CDR2 from the germline V gene are SGHTA and FQGNSA. The CDR3 is 15 residues long. V lost 1 base, J lost 2 bases, and 3 bases stayed unmatched. Written as DNA, the CDR3 is TGTGCCAGCAGCTTAGGTGGGACTATCACAGATACGCAGTATTTT. Residues: CASSLGGTITDTQYF.

CDR3 coding DNA: TGTGCCAGCAGTTTACCCTCAGGGGGATATAGTGGCTACACCTTC. Translating gives CASSLPSGGYSGYTF. The chain has TRBV28 and TRBJ1-2, with 7 bases that match TRBD1. The trim removed 2 bases at V and 7 bases at J, leaving 10 bases unmatched. The germline CDR1 and CDR2 sequences are MDHEN and SYDVKM. This CDR3 region has 15 residues.

The chain couples TRBV5-1 to TRBJ2-1; D not certain. The CDR3 has 14 amino acids. The V and J ends lost 1 base and 5 bases respectively, with 10 bases between them. Germline CDR1 is SGHRS and CDR2 is YFSETQ. CDR3 amino acids: CASSLSMYNNEQFF. The CDR3 nucleotides are TGCGCCAGCAGCTTGTCTATGTATAACAATGAGCAGTTCTTC.

This clone occurred a few times. In the same sample, other DNA sequences code for this CDR3. This chain links TRBV14 with TRBJ2-7; the D is unclear. Germline values: CDR1 SGHDN, CDR2 FVKESK. The CDR3 spans 13 residues. V lost 3 bases, J lost 2 bases, and 8 bases lay in between. The CDR3 is CASSQAVAYEQYF. DNA for the CDR3: TGTGCCAGCAGCCAGGCGGTCGCCTACGAGCAGTACTTC.